The T cell receptor (beta chain) described here comes from a study of blood T cell repertoires in COVID-19. V lost 4 bases to trimming and J lost 7 bases; unmatched junction nucleotides: 8. The germline gives CDR1 SNHLY, CDR2 FYNNEI. This CDR3 contains 15 residues. Seattle patient enrollment occurred during active infection, with longitudinal follow-up thereafter. This clone occurred once. Study processing details: Estimated nucleated cell counts came from reference gene primer amplification. Method: immunoSEQ multiplex PCR; TCRdb's copy keeps in-frame clones and lacks some. The V and J calls and clone size are taken from that table; D and trimming were inferred from the DNA. The table records about 94,000 clones, around 67% of them present only once.

V gene TRBV2 combines with J gene TRBJ2-1, with 9 nucleotides matching TRBD2. This sequence originates from a man aged 70 or older with COVID-19, enrolled during active disease. The sequenced sample was peripheral blood. CDR3 protein: CASSVGVAGANEQFF. As DNA, the CDR3 is TGTGCCAGCAGTGTGGGAGTAGCGGGGGCTAATGAGCAGTTCTTC.